This TCR beta chain was recorded in a study of cytomegalovirus exposure and HLA in healthy donors. About the research overall: Earlier sequencing of 150 million to 200 million T cells yielded around 100 million unique TCR beta sequences. Study-level points and caveats: Usually a TCR sequence was rare, but some public TCRs were found in many donors.

The PCR ran on 60 Vbeta and 13 Jbeta primers. Libraries were prepared by immunoSEQ multiplex PCR; TCRdb keeps only in-frame clonotypes and omits some of them. Of 100,000 to 120,000 clones listed, about 80% were seen once; the top ten hold roughly 8%. Trimming removed 5 bases from V and 3 bases from J, with 12 bases in between. The germline V gene has CDR1 SGHTA and CDR2 FQGNSA. The CDR3 is 14 amino acids. This clone was picked up a small number of times. Its target is unknown. The specimen was PBMCs. The TCR originated in a man in his forties in good health and CMV-seropositive. V usage is TRBV7-2 and J usage is TRBJ2-3, with a possible D match to TRBD2 (6 bases). In DNA form, the CDR3 reads TGTGCCAGCAGCCCGGGACTGATTACAGATACGCAGTATTTT. It yields the protein CASSPGLITDTQYF.